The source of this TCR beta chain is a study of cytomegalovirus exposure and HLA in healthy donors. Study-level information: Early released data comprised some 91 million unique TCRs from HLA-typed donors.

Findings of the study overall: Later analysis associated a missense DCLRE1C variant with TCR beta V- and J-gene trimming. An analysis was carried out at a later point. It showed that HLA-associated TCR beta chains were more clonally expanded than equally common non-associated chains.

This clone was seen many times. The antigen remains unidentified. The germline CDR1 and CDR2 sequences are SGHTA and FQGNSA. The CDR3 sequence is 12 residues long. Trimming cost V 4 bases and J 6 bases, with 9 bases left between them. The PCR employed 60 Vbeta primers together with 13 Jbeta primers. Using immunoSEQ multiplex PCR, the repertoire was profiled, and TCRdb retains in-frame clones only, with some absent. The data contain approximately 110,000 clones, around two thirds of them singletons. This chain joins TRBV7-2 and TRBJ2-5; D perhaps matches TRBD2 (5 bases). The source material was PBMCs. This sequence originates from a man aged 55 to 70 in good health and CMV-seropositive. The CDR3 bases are TGTGCCAGCAGCTCCACTAGGCAGACCCAGTACTTC. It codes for CASSSTRQTQYF.